This T cell receptor beta chain was found in a study of monozygotic twins with inflammatory bowel disease. As concerns this clonotype: The antigen is unknown.

Study-level results: Added variability in patient repertoires may stem from differing immunosuppressive treatments. Versus healthy twins, IBD patients showed fewer clonotypes shared with others, especially with disease activity.

Germline CDR1 DFQATT, CDR2 SNEGSKA (reference sequence). The length of the CDR3 is 16 residues. Eight separate reactions per sample served to make cDNA. TCRdb re-called the 5' RACE reads and shows each CDR3 protein once, DNA omitted. This sample's table reports over 110,000 distinct CDR3 sequences. Sequenced: blood. This sequence originates from a human donor with ulcerative colitis or Crohn's disease, or a healthy co-twin of an affected twin (not recorded which). The J gene is TRBJ1-6, the V gene TRBV20-1; TCRdb lists TRBD1, though no DNA is available to test this call. The CDR3 here is CSAEDRESSYNSPLHF.